The clone carrying this TCR beta chain was detected a few times. These data originate in a study of CD8+ T cells in alopecia areata. The germline CDR1 and CDR2 sequences are SGHTA and FQGNSA. J gave up 0 bases and V 5 bases, and 5 bases lay outside the gene matches. This CDR3 contains 16 residues. The treatment: oral pan-JAK inhibitor, 5-10 mg twice daily. Alopecia areata patients gave lesional scalp punch biopsies and peripheral blood samples. Extraction of RNA preceded its reverse transcription into cDNA, which served as the sequencing template. The repertoire was sequenced with immunoSEQ multiplex PCR; TCRdb's copy has only in-frame clones and lacks some. The sample shows 150,000 to 200,000 clones, 55% to 70% of them seen only once.

The chain links TRBV7-2 to TRBJ1-3; 9 bases match TRBD1. This TCR was recovered from a human donor with alopecia areata. The starting material was CD4+ T cells sorted from blood, obtained at week 24, from a patient treated with tofacitinib. The CDR3 loop is CASSPGTGRSGNTIYF. Written as DNA, the CDR3 is TGTGCCAGCAGCCCCGGGACAGGGCGCTCTGGAAACACCATATATTTT.